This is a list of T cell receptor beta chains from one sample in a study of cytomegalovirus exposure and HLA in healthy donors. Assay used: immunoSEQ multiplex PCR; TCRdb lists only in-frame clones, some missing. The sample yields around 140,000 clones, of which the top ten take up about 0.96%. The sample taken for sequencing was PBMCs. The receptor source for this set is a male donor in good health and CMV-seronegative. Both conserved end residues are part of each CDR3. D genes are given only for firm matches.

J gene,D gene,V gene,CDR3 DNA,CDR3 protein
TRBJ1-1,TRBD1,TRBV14,TGTGCCAGCAGCCAACTCTCAGGGGGATGGACTGAAGCTTTCTTT,CASSQLSGGWTEAFF
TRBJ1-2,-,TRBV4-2,TGTGCCAGCAGCCAAGAAGAGGGATGGGGCTACACCTTC,CASSQEEGWGYTF
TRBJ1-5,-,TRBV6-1,TGTGCCACCAGGGAGGGGCATGGCAATCAGCCCCAGCATTTT,CATREGHGNQPQHF
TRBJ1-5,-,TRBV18,TGTGCCAGCTCACCTTTACAGGGTAATCAGCCCCAGCATTTT,CASSPLQGNQPQHF
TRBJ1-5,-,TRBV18,TGTGCCAGCTCACCGCAGGGTGGTGGAGGCAATCAGCCCCAGCATTTT,CASSPQGGGGNQPQHF
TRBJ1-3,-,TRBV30,TGTGCCACGGGGGTGGGAAACACCATATATTTT,CATGVGNTIYF
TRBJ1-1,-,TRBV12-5,TGTGCTAGTGGTTCGGACAGATCTGAAGCTTTCTTT,CASGSDRSEAFF
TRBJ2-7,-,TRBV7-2,TGTGCCAGCAGCTTAGGCGGGGACTACGAGCAGTACTTC,CASSLGGDYEQYF
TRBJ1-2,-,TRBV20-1,TGCAGTGCTCCATCCCGGGGTGGCTACACCTTC,CSAPSRGGYTF
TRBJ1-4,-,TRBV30,TGTGCCTGGAACCCGGGGGAAAAACTGTTTTTT,CAWNPGEKLFF
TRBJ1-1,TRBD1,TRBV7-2,TGTGCCAGCAGCTGGACAGGGGATGGTACTGAAGCTTTCTTT,CASSWTGDGTEAFF
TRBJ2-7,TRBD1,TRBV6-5,TGTGCCAGCAGTTATGCCCTGGACAGGGTCGCCTACGAGCAGTACTTC,CASSYALDRVAYEQYF
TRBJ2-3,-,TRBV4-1,TGCGCCAGCAGCCAAGGGGGACTCGGGGATCGACGTAGCACAGATACGCAGTATTTT,CASSQGGLGDRRSTDTQYF
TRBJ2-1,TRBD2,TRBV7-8,TGTGCCACGACTAGCGGGAGAGGATATGAGCAGTTCTTC,CATTSGRGYEQFF
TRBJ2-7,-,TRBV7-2,TGTGCCAGCAGGGTCGACAGTTATCACGAGCAGTACTTC,CASRVDSYHEQYF
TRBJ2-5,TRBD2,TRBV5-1,TGCGCCAGCAGCCGCGGGGGAGTATCACAAGAGACCCAGTACTTC,CASSRGGVSQETQYF
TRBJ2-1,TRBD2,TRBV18,TGTGCCAGCTCACCACGGGGGGGAGAAGAAGGCAATGAGCAGTTCTTC,CASSPRGGEEGNEQFF
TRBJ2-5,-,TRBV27,TGTGCCAGCAGCGCCGTGGGTGGGGCACGCTTGTACCAAGAGACCCAGTACTTC,CASSAVGGARLYQETQYF
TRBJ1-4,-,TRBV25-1,TGTGCCAGCAGTGATTTGGGGGGTGGAGGTGAAAAACTGTTTTTT,CASSDLGGGGEKLFF
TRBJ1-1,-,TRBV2,TGTGCCAGCAGAGAGACTCGGAACACTGAAGCTTTCTTT,CASRETRNTEAFF
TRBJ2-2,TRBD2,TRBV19,TGTGCCAGTAGTGTCCTAGCGGGGTTCGTTATGGGGGAGCTGTTTTTT,CASSVLAGFVMGELFF
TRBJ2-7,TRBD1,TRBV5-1,TGCGCCAGCAGCTTAAATTTAGGACAGGGGGCGCACGAGCAGTACTTC,CASSLNLGQGAHEQYF
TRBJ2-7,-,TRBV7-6,TGTGCCAGCAGCTCGACTAGTAGCTACGAGCAGTACTTC,CASSSTSSYEQYF
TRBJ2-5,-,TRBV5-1,TGCGCCAGCAGCTTGGGGCGGCGGGCCGAGTCGGAGACCCAGTACTTC,CASSLGRRAESETQYF
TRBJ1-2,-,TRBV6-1,TGTGCCAGCGATGCGGGGGGGCATAACTATGGCTACACCTTC,CASDAGGHNYGYTF
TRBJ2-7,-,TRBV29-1,TGCAGCGTTGTAGTCAAACCAAACTCCTACGAGCAGTACTTC,CSVVVKPNSYEQYF
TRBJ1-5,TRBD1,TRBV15,TGTGCCACCAGCAGAGATAGGAGACAGGGTAGTCAGCCCCAGCATTTT,CATSRDRRQGSQPQHF
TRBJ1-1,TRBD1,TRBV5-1,TGCGCCAGCAGCTTGGGGGACAGGCCCTTTGGCACTGAAGCTTTCTTT,CASSLGDRPFGTEAFF
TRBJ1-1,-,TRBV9,TGTGCCAGCAGCCCCCAAAGGACACAGAACACTGAAGCTTTCTTT,CASSPQRTQNTEAFF
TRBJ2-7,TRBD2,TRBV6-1,TGTGCCCACTCCCCGGGGGGACCCTACGAGCAGTACTTC,CAHSPGGPYEQYF
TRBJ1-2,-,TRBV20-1,TGCAGTGCTTCGAGTAACTATGGCTACACCTTC,CSASSNYGYTF
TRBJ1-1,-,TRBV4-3,TGCGCCAGCAGCCATGGGACATTGAACACTGAAGCTTTCTTT,CASSHGTLNTEAFF
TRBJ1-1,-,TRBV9,TGTGCCAGCAGCGAAGACACCCTGAACACTGAAGCTTTCTTT,CASSEDTLNTEAFF
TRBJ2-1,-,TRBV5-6,TGTGCCAGCAGCGTACCTGGGGCGGGAAACAATGAGCAGTTCTTC,CASSVPGAGNNEQFF
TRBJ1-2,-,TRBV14,TGTGCCAGCAGCCAAGCGCCCCTACCTAACTATGGCTACACCTTC,CASSQAPLPNYGYTF
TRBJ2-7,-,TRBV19,TGTGCCAGTAGTGTTCTCGGCAGGAACTACGAGCAGTACTTC,CASSVLGRNYEQYF
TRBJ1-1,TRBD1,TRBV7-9,TGTGCCAGCAGCTTAAACGACAGGGTAGCAGCTTTCTTT,CASSLNDRVAAFF
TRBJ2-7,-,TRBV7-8,TGTGCCAGCAGCCCCCCCGGACTTGCCTACGAGCAGTACTTC,CASSPPGLAYEQYF
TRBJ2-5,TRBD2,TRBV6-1,TGTGCCAGCAGTGAATGGGGACTAGCGGGAGGTTTAGATAGCGAGACCCAGTACTTC,CASSEWGLAGGLDSETQYF
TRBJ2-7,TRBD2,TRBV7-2,TGTGCCAGCAGCTTAACAGGGACTAGCGGGTACGAGCAGTACTTC,CASSLTGTSGYEQYF
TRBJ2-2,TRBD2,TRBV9,TGTGCCAGCAGCGTAGATAGCGGGGGGGCCCTCGGCACCGGGGAGCTGTTTTTT,CASSVDSGGALGTGELFF
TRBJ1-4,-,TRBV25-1,TGTGCCAGCCGTAAACAGGGAACTAATGAAAAACTGTTTTTT,CASRKQGTNEKLFF
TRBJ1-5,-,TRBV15,TGTGCCACCAGCAGAGGACTAAATAGCAATCAGCCCCAGCATTTT,CATSRGLNSNQPQHF
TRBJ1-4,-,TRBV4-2,TGTGCCAGCAGCTGGTCTGGGGGCGCAGGGGTACAGGGCGGAAAACTGTTTTTT,CASSWSGGAGVQGGKLFF
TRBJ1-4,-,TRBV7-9,TGTGCCAGCAGCCCAACCGGGACAACTAATGAAAAACTGTTTTTT,CASSPTGTTNEKLFF
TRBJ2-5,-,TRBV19,TGTGCCAGTAGTATGGGGCAGAACCAAGAGACCCAGTACTTC,CASSMGQNQETQYF
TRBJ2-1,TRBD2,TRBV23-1,TGCGCCAGCACCCTAGGACTAGCGGGCGGGCACAATGAGCAGTTCTTC,CASTLGLAGGHNEQFF
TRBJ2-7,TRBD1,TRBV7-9,TGTGCCAGCAGCTTAGATGGCCAGGGGGTCCCCTACGAGCAGTACTTC,CASSLDGQGVPYEQYF
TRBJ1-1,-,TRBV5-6,TGTGCCAGCAGATCCCCTACCGAGAAGTTCGACACTGAAGCTTTCTTT,CASRSPTEKFDTEAFF
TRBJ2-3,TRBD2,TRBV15,TGTGCCACCTCGGCGGGAGTGAGCACAGATACGCAGTATTTT,CATSAGVSTDTQYF